These T cell receptor beta chains were read from a single sample in a study of blood T cells in healthy people across ages. Using its own MiXCR run on the 5' RACE reads, TCRdb lists one record per CDR3 protein. Among over a million distinct CDR3 sequences listed, 45% were seen once. The sample consisted of blood. The receptors come from a woman aged 55-69 years in good health. Both conserved end residues are part of each CDR3. D genes are given only for firm matches. Size is omitted from some rows. Given values are once, few, many or a class for expanded clones.

J gene: TRBJ2-7; V gene: TRBV6-2/TRBV6-3; D gene: TRBD2; CDR3 length: 16; clone size: once; CDR3 protein: CTSSTRTSGSSYEQYF; CDR3 DNA: TGTACCAGCAGTACTCGGACTAGCGGGAGCTCCTACGAGCAGTACTTC
J gene: TRBJ2-6; V gene: TRBV7-2; D gene: NA; CDR3 length: 19; clone size: few; CDR3 protein: CASSLVWLGSSSGANVLTF; CDR3 DNA: TGTGCCAGCAGCTTAGTGTGGTTAGGGAGTTCCTCTGGGGCCAACGTCCTGACTTTC
J gene: TRBJ2-1; V gene: TRBV6-5; D gene: TRBD1; CDR3 length: 16; clone size: NA; CDR3 protein: CASSPPPGQGAGEQFF; CDR3 DNA: TGTGCCAGCAGCCCACCCCCGGGACAGGGGGCTGGGGAGCAGTTCTTC
J gene: TRBJ1-1; V gene: TRBV5-6; D gene: NA; CDR3 length: 15; clone size: few; CDR3 protein: CASSSPGDSDTEAFF; CDR3 DNA: TGTGCCAGCAGCTCCCCCGGGGACTCCGACACTGAAGCTTTCTTT
J gene: TRBJ1-3; V gene: TRBV18; D gene: NA; CDR3 length: 15; clone size: NA; CDR3 protein: CASRGGVNSGNTIYF; CDR3 DNA: TGTGCCAGTCGAGGTGGCGTAAACTCTGGAAACACCATATATTTT
J gene: TRBJ2-1; V gene: TRBV28; D gene: NA; CDR3 length: 15; clone size: few; CDR3 protein: CASSLGGAYQGEQFF; CDR3 DNA: TGTGCCAGCAGTTTAGGAGGGGCATACCAGGGTGAGCAGTTCTTC
J gene: TRBJ2-1; V gene: TRBV6-5; D gene: NA; CDR3 length: 14; clone size: few; CDR3 protein: CASSDDGRYNEQFF; CDR3 DNA: TGTGCCAGCAGTGACGACGGCAGATACAATGAGCAGTTCTTC
J gene: TRBJ2-5; V gene: TRBV4-1; D gene: NA; CDR3 length: 15; clone size: few; CDR3 protein: CASSDQAIPQETQYF; CDR3 DNA: TGCGCCAGCAGCGACCAGGCCATCCCCCAAGAGACCCAGTACTTC
J gene: TRBJ2-1; V gene: TRBV20-1; D gene: TRBD2; CDR3 length: 16; clone size: NA; CDR3 protein: CSARGASGRSYNEQFF; CDR3 DNA: TGCAGTGCTAGAGGGGCTAGCGGGAGGTCCTACAATGAGCAGTTCTTC
J gene: TRBJ2-2; V gene: TRBV10-3; D gene: TRBD2; CDR3 length: 14; clone size: NA; CDR3 protein: CAISGASGSGELFF; CDR3 DNA: TGTGCCATCAGTGGGGCTAGCGGGTCCGGGGAGCTGTTTTTT
J gene: TRBJ2-1; V gene: TRBV30; D gene: NA; CDR3 length: 12; clone size: once; CDR3 protein: CAWDRNQETQFF; CDR3 DNA: TGTGCCTGGGACAGGAACCAAGAGACCCAGTTCTTC
J gene: TRBJ1-1; V gene: TRBV27; D gene: NA; CDR3 length: 11; clone size: NA; CDR3 protein: CASRLDGKAFF; CDR3 DNA: TGTGCCAGCAGGCTCGACGGTAAAGCTTTCTTT
J gene: TRBJ2-7; V gene: TRBV20-1; D gene: TRBD2; CDR3 length: 14; clone size: few; CDR3 protein: CSATGTSGAYEQYF; CDR3 DNA: TGCAGTGCTACTGGGACTAGCGGGGCTTACGAGCAGTACTTC
J gene: TRBJ2-7; V gene: TRBV29-1; D gene: NA; CDR3 length: 13; clone size: many; CDR3 protein: CSVAPGQFYEQYF; CDR3 DNA: TGCAGCGTTGCTCCGGGACAATTCTACGAGCAGTACTTC
J gene: TRBJ1-6; V gene: TRBV4-1; D gene: NA; CDR3 length: 14; clone size: NA; CDR3 protein: CASSQDSTLKALHF; CDR3 DNA: TGCGCCAGCAGCCAAGATTCAACCCTTAAAGCCCTCCACTTT
J gene: TRBJ2-7; V gene: TRBV4-1; D gene: TRBD1; CDR3 length: 15; clone size: NA; CDR3 protein: CASSRDRDPLYEQYF; CDR3 DNA: TGCGCCAGCAGCCGCGACAGGGACCCTCTCTACGAGCAGTACTTC
J gene: TRBJ2-6; V gene: TRBV3-1; D gene: NA; CDR3 length: 16; clone size: NA; CDR3 protein: CASSQIGGRGANVLTF; CDR3 DNA: TGTGCCAGCAGCCAAATCGGGGGTAGAGGGGCCAACGTCCTGACTTTC
J gene: TRBJ2-7; V gene: TRBV12-3/TRBV12-4; D gene: NA; CDR3 length: 15; clone size: few; CDR3 protein: CASSFVGALAYEQYF; CDR3 DNA: TGTGCCAGCAGTTTTGTGGGGGCTTTGGCCTACGAGCAGTACTTC
J gene: TRBJ2-4; V gene: TRBV16; D gene: TRBD2; CDR3 length: 14; clone size: NA; CDR3 protein: CASSQSDGGNIQYF; CDR3 DNA: TGTGCCAGCAGCCAATCGGACGGGGGGAACATTCAGTACTTC
J gene: TRBJ2-1; V gene: TRBV11-2; D gene: TRBD2; CDR3 length: 14; clone size: NA; CDR3 protein: CASSFGTRIKEQFF; CDR3 DNA: TGTGCCAGCAGCTTCGGGACTAGGATTAAGGAGCAGTTCTTC
J gene: TRBJ2-4; V gene: TRBV7-2; D gene: NA; CDR3 length: 13; clone size: NA; CDR3 protein: CASSVNSEGKQYF; CDR3 DNA: TGTGCCAGCAGTGTCAATAGCGAGGGGAAGCAGTACTTC
J gene: TRBJ2-1; V gene: TRBV7-2; D gene: NA; CDR3 length: 14; clone size: few; CDR3 protein: CASSLAQRGNEQFF; CDR3 DNA: TGCGCCAGCAGCTTGGCGCAGAGGGGAAATGAGCAGTTCTTC
J gene: TRBJ2-3; V gene: TRBV6-2/TRBV6-3; D gene: TRBD2; CDR3 length: 16; clone size: NA; CDR3 protein: CASSTRTSGRGDTQYF; CDR3 DNA: TGTGCCAGCAGTACCCGGACTAGCGGGAGAGGAGATACGCAGTATTTT
J gene: TRBJ2-1; V gene: TRBV14; D gene: TRBD2; CDR3 length: 19; clone size: few; CDR3 protein: CASSQVPKAGEAFYNEQFF; CDR3 DNA: TGTGCCAGCAGCCAAGTCCCCAAGGCGGGAGAAGCTTTCTACAATGAGCAGTTCTTC
J gene: TRBJ1-2; V gene: TRBV10-3; D gene: NA; CDR3 length: 13; clone size: few; CDR3 protein: CAISEPPNYGYTF; CDR3 DNA: TGTGCCATCAGTGAACCACCTAACTATGGCTACACCTTC
J gene: TRBJ2-5; V gene: TRBV5-1; D gene: TRBD2; CDR3 length: 14; clone size: many; CDR3 protein: CASSFSGSQETQYF; CDR3 DNA: TGCGCCAGCAGCTTTAGCGGGTCCCAAGAGACCCAGTACTTC
J gene: TRBJ2-7; V gene: TRBV11-2; D gene: NA; CDR3 length: 14; clone size: NA; CDR3 protein: CASSHTSWNYEQYF; CDR3 DNA: TGTGCCAGCAGTCACACTAGCTGGAACTACGAGCAGTACTTC
J gene: TRBJ2-7; V gene: TRBV5-1; D gene: TRBD1; CDR3 length: 16; clone size: NA; CDR3 protein: CASSWKEATGGYEQYF; CDR3 DNA: TGCGCCAGCAGCTGGAAGGAGGCCACAGGGGGCTACGAGCAGTACTTC
J gene: TRBJ2-5; V gene: TRBV24-1; D gene: NA; CDR3 length: 17; clone size: NA; CDR3 protein: CATSDLYEGVGQETQYF; CDR3 DNA: TGTGCCACCAGTGATTTATATGAGGGAGTAGGTCAAGAGACCCAGTACTTC
J gene: TRBJ2-7; V gene: TRBV7-9; D gene: NA; CDR3 length: 14; clone size: NA; CDR3 protein: CASSPQSIAYEQYF; CDR3 DNA: TGTGCCAGCAGCCCCCAGTCGATCGCCTACGAGCAGTACTTC
J gene: TRBJ2-5; V gene: TRBV3-1; D gene: TRBD1; CDR3 length: 12; clone size: few; CDR3 protein: CASSQATGEQYF; CDR3 DNA: TGTGCCAGCAGCCAGGCCACAGGGGAACAGTACTTC
J gene: TRBJ2-5; V gene: TRBV5-6; D gene: TRBD2; CDR3 length: 17; clone size: NA; CDR3 protein: CASRSTSGHGGQETQYF; CDR3 DNA: TGTGCCAGCAGGTCGACTAGCGGACATGGGGGCCAAGAGACCCAGTACTTC
J gene: TRBJ2-1; V gene: TRBV3-1; D gene: TRBD2; CDR3 length: 15; clone size: NA; CDR3 protein: CASSQRTSGSREQFF; CDR3 DNA: TGTGCCAGCAGCCAACGGACTAGCGGGAGCCGGGAGCAGTTCTTC
J gene: TRBJ2-1; V gene: TRBV27; D gene: NA; CDR3 length: 17; clone size: NA; CDR3 protein: CASTTYRVRTGYNEQFF; CDR3 DNA: TGTGCCAGCACCACCTACAGGGTACGCACGGGGTACAATGAGCAGTTCTTC
J gene: TRBJ2-3; V gene: TRBV3-1; D gene: TRBD2; CDR3 length: 17; clone size: few; CDR3 protein: CASSQEGLVGGTDTQYF; CDR3 DNA: TGTGCCAGCAGCCAAGAGGGACTAGTAGGTGGGACAGATACGCAGTATTTT
J gene: TRBJ1-5; V gene: TRBV2; D gene: NA; CDR3 length: 14; clone size: NA; CDR3 protein: CASSGSGTNQPQHF; CDR3 DNA: TGTGCCAGCAGTGGATCTGGGACCAATCAGCCCCAGCATTTT
J gene: TRBJ2-7; V gene: TRBV20-1; D gene: NA; CDR3 length: 14; clone size: NA; CDR3 protein: CSASKGGSSYEQYF; CDR3 DNA: TGCAGTGCTAGTAAGGGGGGGTCCTCCTACGAGCAGTACTTC
J gene: TRBJ2-3; V gene: TRBV2; D gene: TRBD2; CDR3 length: 16; clone size: few; CDR3 protein: CASSAGTSGSRDTQYF; CDR3 DNA: TGTGCCAGCAGCGCCGGGACTAGCGGGAGTAGAGATACGCAGTATTTT
J gene: TRBJ2-1; V gene: TRBV24-1; D gene: TRBD1; CDR3 length: 15; clone size: few; CDR3 protein: CATSGPGQGVFEQFF; CDR3 DNA: TGTGCCACCAGTGGTCCGGGACAGGGCGTATTTGAGCAGTTCTTC
J gene: TRBJ2-5; V gene: TRBV6-2/TRBV6-3; D gene: NA; CDR3 length: 15; clone size: few; CDR3 protein: CASSYLGTNQETQYF; CDR3 DNA: TGTGCCAGCAGTTACCTCGGGACAAACCAAGAGACCCAGTACTTC
J gene: TRBJ1-2; V gene: TRBV3-1; D gene: TRBD1; CDR3 length: 15; clone size: NA; CDR3 protein: CASSQGTGSIYGYTF; CDR3 DNA: TGTGCCAGCAGCCAAGGGACAGGGAGTATCTATGGCTACACCTTC
J gene: TRBJ2-2; V gene: TRBV15; D gene: TRBD1; CDR3 length: 17; clone size: NA; CDR3 protein: CAASRDLHRGLTGELFF; CDR3 DNA: TGTGCCGCCAGCAGAGATCTGCACAGGGGGCTCACCGGGGAGCTGTTTTTT
J gene: TRBJ2-3; V gene: TRBV29-1; D gene: NA; CDR3 length: 13; clone size: many; CDR3 protein: CSVAQLRRDTQYF; CDR3 DNA: TGCAGCGTTGCGCAGCTCCGGAGAGATACGCAGTATTTT
J gene: TRBJ2-5; V gene: TRBV20-1; D gene: NA; CDR3 length: 12; clone size: few; CDR3 protein: CSPLAPGNEQYF; CDR3 DNA: TGCAGTCCCCTAGCCCCTGGGAATGAGCAGTACTTC
J gene: TRBJ2-4; V gene: TRBV7-9; D gene: TRBD2; CDR3 length: 17; clone size: NA; CDR3 protein: CASSPTLGAGGGNEQYF; CDR3 DNA: TGTGCCAGCAGCCCGACCTTAGGAGCGGGAGGGGGCAATGAGCAGTACTTC
J gene: TRBJ2-3; V gene: TRBV6-5; D gene: NA; CDR3 length: 12; clone size: few; CDR3 protein: CASRSLDDTQYF; CDR3 DNA: TGTGCCAGCAGAAGTCTCGATGATACGCAGTATTTT
J gene: TRBJ2-7; V gene: TRBV6-2/TRBV6-3; D gene: TRBD2; CDR3 length: 16; clone size: NA; CDR3 protein: CASSRPRLAIHYEQYF; CDR3 DNA: TGTGCCAGCAGCCGACCTAGACTAGCGATCCACTACGAGCAGTACTTC
J gene: TRBJ2-7; V gene: TRBV4-3; D gene: NA; CDR3 length: 15; clone size: NA; CDR3 protein: CASSQDLGVGYEQYF; CDR3 DNA: TGCGCCAGCAGCCAAGATCTCGGGGTTGGCTACGAGCAGTACTTC
J gene: TRBJ2-3; V gene: TRBV4-1; D gene: NA; CDR3 length: 17; clone size: NA; CDR3 protein: CASPKRSSQVNTDTQYF; CDR3 DNA: TGCGCCAGCCCCAAGAGAAGCTCACAGGTCAACACAGATACGCAGTATTTT
J gene: TRBJ2-1; V gene: TRBV3-1; D gene: NA; CDR3 length: 12; clone size: few; CDR3 protein: CASSQADHEQFF; CDR3 DNA: TGTGCCAGCAGCCAAGCGGATCATGAGCAGTTCTTC
J gene: TRBJ1-5; V gene: TRBV13; D gene: NA; CDR3 length: 14; clone size: NA; CDR3 protein: CASSSGYGNQPQHF; CDR3 DNA: TGTGCCAGCAGCTCCGGTTATGGCAATCAGCCCCAGCATTTT
J gene: TRBJ2-1; V gene: TRBV5-1; D gene: TRBD2; CDR3 length: 19; clone size: NA; CDR3 protein: CASRAPLMGSGSSYNEQFF; CDR3 DNA: TGCGCCAGCAGGGCTCCCTTGATGGGTAGCGGGAGCTCCTACAATGAGCAGTTCTTC
J gene: TRBJ2-7; V gene: TRBV5-1; D gene: TRBD2; CDR3 length: 15; clone size: many; CDR3 protein: CASSRTSGRFYEQYF; CDR3 DNA: TGCGCCAGCAGCCGGACTAGCGGGAGGTTCTACGAGCAGTACTTC
J gene: TRBJ2-4; V gene: TRBV12-5; D gene: NA; CDR3 length: 18; clone size: few; CDR3 protein: CASGFPTSGSRFFGIQYF; CDR3 DNA: TGTGCTAGTGGTTTCCCCACTTCTGGGTCACGCTTTTTTGGCATTCAGTACTTC
J gene: TRBJ2-7; V gene: TRBV6-2/TRBV6-3; D gene: TRBD1; CDR3 length: 15; clone size: NA; CDR3 protein: CASRRDRGPYNEQYF; CDR3 DNA: TGTGCCAGCAGGCGGGACAGGGGTCCCTACAATGAGCAGTACTTC
J gene: TRBJ2-5; V gene: TRBV9; D gene: TRBD1; CDR3 length: 15; clone size: few; CDR3 protein: CASSVARTGIETQYF; CDR3 DNA: TGTGCCAGCAGCGTAGCGAGGACAGGTATAGAGACCCAGTACTTC
J gene: TRBJ2-5; V gene: TRBV20-1; D gene: TRBD2; CDR3 length: 17; clone size: NA; CDR3 protein: CSARDSPVGRALETQYF; CDR3 DNA: TGCAGTGCTAGAGATTCCCCGGTCGGGAGGGCCTTAGAGACCCAGTACTTC
J gene: TRBJ1-5; V gene: TRBV10-2; D gene: NA; CDR3 length: 14; clone size: few; CDR3 protein: CASSEHRGGQPQHF; CDR3 DNA: TGCGCCAGCAGTGAGCACCGAGGCGGGCAGCCCCAGCATTTT
J gene: TRBJ2-1; V gene: TRBV12-3/TRBV12-4; D gene: TRBD2; CDR3 length: 19; clone size: few; CDR3 protein: CASSSPGTSGGSSYNEQFF; CDR3 DNA: TGTGCCAGCAGTTCACCCGGGACTAGCGGGGGGAGCTCCTACAATGAGCAGTTCTTC